Described below is a single T cell receptor (beta chain) sequence and its context. Antigen specificity is unknown. The data were taken from a study of Graves' ophthalmopathy and Graves' hyperthyroidism. The study amplified TCR beta CDR3 regions using RNA transcripts. The library came from an HTBI-primed first-round RT-PCR and a second-round multiplex PCR. TCRdb re-called the multiplex PCR reads with MiXCR, one entry per CDR3 protein. This sample has roughly 160,000 distinct CDR3 sequences; 30% to 45% occur once, and the top ten carry approximately 6.3%. Unmatched junction bases numbered 8, after V lost 4 bases and J lost 5 bases. The CDR3 is 16 residues long. Germline lookup yields CDR1 MNHEY and CDR2 SVGAGI. Study results and limitations: Researchers report that a 13-signature model separated ophthalmopathy from stable hyperthyroidism, posting less than 90% sensitivity and roughly 81% specificity. Blood also carried most expanded thyroid clonotypes exceeding 0.001 frequency.

The specimen sequenced was peripheral blood. The J gene is TRBJ1-5, the V gene TRBV6-5; 10 positions agree with TRBD1. This receptor was obtained from a woman aged 35 to 49 with Graves' ophthalmopathy. CDR3 sequence reads: CASSSSGTGEHQPQHF. CDR3 bases: TGTGCCAGCAGTTCCTCAGGGACAGGGGAACATCAGCCCCAGCATTTT.